Given below is one T cell receptor (beta chain) in context. Its specificity is unknown. This record belongs to a study of T cell responses to AZD1222 COVID-19 vaccine. Study findings and constraints: Nearly half of spike-specific TCRs reportedly target unmutated variant regions. Repertoires were collected only later (after the peak T cell response had occurred).

Germline V CDR1 and CDR2: MDHEN, SYDVKM. This CDR3 is 12 amino acids long. V lost 4 bases and J 8 bases, leaving 11 bases between the germline ends. Clones were sequenced by immunoSEQ multiplex PCR, and TCRdb holds only the in-frame ones, with some missing. This table has approximately 180,000 clones, 90% appearing once. V is TRBV28 and J is TRBJ1-2; D is unresolved. The source was peripheral blood, collected 28 days after the second dose of the MenACWY control vaccine. The receptor's source is an adult who received the MenACWY meningococcal vaccine as a control. CDR3 protein: CASSSRVVGYTF. The CDR3 DNA reads TGTGCCAGCAGTTCTAGGGTAGTGGGCTACACCTTC.